Listed here are 20 T cell receptor beta chains from one sample, sequenced in a study of T-cell memory formation after mild COVID-19. TCRdb re-derived calls from the 5' RACE reads in MiXCR, one entry per CDR3 protein. The repertoire includes roughly 600,000 distinct CDR3 sequences, 18% of them detected once, and 12% sits in the top ten. The material sequenced was PBMCs or a T cell subset sorted from them (not recorded which). The receptor set was obtained from an adult woman who had mild COVID-19 (a few samples of this study predate the infection). Cell type and time point are not known.

A few counts support this clonotype. This chain links TRBV5-1 with TRBJ2-5, with D tentatively TRBD1 (6 bases). The CDR3 runs 13 residues. V was shortened by 5 bases and J by 2 bases, with 10 bases between the two germline ends. Germline V gene data show CDR1 as SGHRS and CDR2 as YFSETQ. For the CDR3, the DNA is TGCGCCAGCAGGGGGGCCGTGCAAGAGACCCAGTACTTC. Protein sequence: CASRGAVQETQYF.

The genes are TRBV7-6 and TRBJ2-7; 7 nucleotides agree with TRBD2. The germline CDR1 and CDR2 sequences are SGHVS and FNYEAQ. This CDR3 has 15 amino acids. Trimming cost V 5 bases and J 5 bases; bases outside gene matches: 12. Here the CDR3 reads CASSPQTSRSHEQYF. CDR3 nucleotide sequence: TGTGCCAGCAGCCCCCAGACTAGCCGGAGCCACGAGCAGTACTTC.

The genes are TRBV11-2 and TRBJ2-1; 8 nucleotides agree with TRBD2. Per germline, CDR1 SGHAT and CDR2 FQNNGV. The CDR3 has 16 residues. J was trimmed by 8 bases and V by 2 bases; bases with no gene match: 11. CDR3 in amino acids: CASSLFRGGGSYEQFF. The CDR3 DNA is TGTGCCAGCAGCTTATTCCGGGGGGGCGGCTCGTATGAGCAGTTCTTC.

This clonotype came up a few times. The rearrangement links TRBV4-2 to TRBJ2-7; perhaps TRBD2 as D (5 bases). V gave up 0 bases and J gave up 0 bases, with 12 bases separating them. Germline V gene lookup returns CDR1 LGHNA and CDR2 YNFKEQ. This CDR3 contains 16 residues. The CDR3 region is CASSQDWASRSYEQYF. CDR3 DNA: TGTGCCAGCAGCCAAGATTGGGCTAGCCGCTCCTACGAGCAGTACTTC.

This chain connects TRBV3-1 to TRBJ1-6, with a tentative D call TRBD1 (5 bases). The CDR3 is 16 amino acids. V dropped 0 bases and J dropped 7 bases, with 13 bases sitting between them. Germline CDR1 is LGHDT and CDR2 is YNNKEL (reference sequence). CDR3 amino acids: CASSQDARQGNSPLHF. The CDR3 coding sequence is TGTGCCAGCAGCCAAGATGCGCGCCAGGGCAATTCACCCCTCCACTTT.

This rearrangement joins TRBV24-1 to TRBJ1-2; the match to TRBD1 covers 10 bases. This CDR3 spans 17 amino acids. From germline, CDR1 is KGHDR and CDR2 SFDVKD. Trimming removed 5 bases from V and 8 bases from J; junction bases left unmatched: 16. DNA of the CDR3: TGTGCCACCAGTGCGGCCTCCGGGACAGGGGACCCTTTAGGCTACACCTTC. Translation gives CATSAASGTGDPLGYTF.

The sample holds a few counts of this clonotype. V and J are TRBV3-1 and TRBJ2-2; the D is unclear. Per the germline V gene, CDR1 is LGHDT and CDR2 is YNNKEL (reference sequence). Trimming stripped 3 bases from V and 2 bases from J, with 4 bases between. This CDR3 is 13 amino acids long. CDR3 in amino acids: CASSQYNTGELFF. CDR3 DNA: TGTGCCAGCAGCCAGTATAACACCGGGGAGCTGTTTTTT.

The chain employs TRBV7-6 and TRBJ2-2; a weak D match, TRBD1 (5 bases). The CDR3 consists of 19 residues. Trimming removed 2 bases from V and 5 bases from J, with 24 bases in between. The germline V gene encodes CDR1 SGHVS and CDR2 FNYEAQ. DNA of the CDR3: TGTGCCAGCAGCTTAATAATTGGTACCATGGAGACAGAGACCGGGGAGCTGTTTTTT. As protein: CASSLIIGTMETETGELFF.

The table lists this clonotype with a few counts. The genes are TRBV4-1 and TRBJ2-1; 8 bases align to TRBD2. Per germline, CDR1 MGHRA and CDR2 YSYEKL. V shed 6 bases, J shed 4 bases, and the junction held 11 bases outside the gene matches. The CDR3 has 16 amino acids. The CDR3 spells CASRKGASGGYNEQFF. Here the CDR3 DNA reads TGCGCCAGCAGAAAAGGGGCCAGCGGGGGATACAATGAGCAGTTCTTC.

In its sample, this clonotype was seen a few times. V usage is TRBV7-6 and J usage is TRBJ1-3, with unresolved D. Trimming removed 1 base from V and 2 bases from J, with 6 bases in between. Germline V gives CDR1 SGHVS, CDR2 FNYEAQ. This CDR3 region has 14 residues. CDR3 in amino acids: CASSLGGPGNTIYF. In DNA form, the CDR3 reads TGTGCCAGCAGCTTAGGCGGCCCTGGAAACACCATATATTTT.

The rearrangement links TRBV4-1 to TRBJ2-7; D unresolved. Germline CDR1 is MGHRA and CDR2 is YSYEKL. V lost 1 base to trimming and J lost 2 bases, with 9 bases between them. The CDR3 runs 14 residues. For the CDR3, the DNA is TGCGCCAGCAGCCAAGGGCAGCAAACCTACGAGCAGTACTTC. It encodes CASSQGQQTYEQYF.

This clonotype appeared a few times. The CDR3 nucleotides are TGTGCCAGCAGCCAAGTCGCGGGGGGCAGGCAAAACACTGAAGCTTTCTTT. Translated: CASSQVAGGRQNTEAFF. J is TRBJ1-1 and V is TRBV3-1, with a tentative D call TRBD1 (6 bases). Germline values: CDR1 LGHDT, CDR2 YNNKEL (reference sequence). The CDR3 is 17 residues long. Between the trimmed V and J ends, which lost 1 base and 2 bases, there was a span of 17 bases.

The chain uses TRBV7-2 and TRBJ2-3; 7 positions match TRBD2. The CDR3 runs 15 residues. Per germline, CDR1 SGHTA and CDR2 FQGNSA. V dropped 3 bases and J dropped 4; count of bases not matched to a gene: 7. The CDR3 nucleotides are TGTGCCAGCAGCTTCGGGAGGCCGGCGGCAGATACGCAGTATTTT. Translated, it gives CASSFGRPAADTQYF.

The V and J genes are TRBV5-1 and TRBJ2-2; 10 bases are a match to TRBD2. This CDR3 comprises 16 residues. CDR1 and CDR2 from the germline V gene are SGHRS and YFSETQ. The J segment lost 7 bases and the V segment lost 3 bases, leaving 9 bases of the junction unmatched. The CDR3 nucleotides read TGCGCCAGCAGCTACCTAGCGGGAGTTGGCGGCGGGGAGCTGTTTTTT. Protein: CASSYLAGVGGGELFF. Full variable domain (outside the CDR3, taken from reference TRBV5-1 and TRBJ2-2): KAGVTQTPRYLIKTRGQQVTLSCSPISGHRSVSWYQQTPGQGLQFLFEYFSETQRNKGNFPGRFSGRQFSNSRSEMNVSTLELGDSALYLCASSYLAGVGGGELFFGEGSRLTVL.

The V gene is TRBV18, the J gene TRBJ2-2; 8 nucleotides line up with TRBD1. Germline V lookup: CDR1 KGHSH, CDR2 LQKENI. The CDR3 consists of 17 residues. The V and J ends lost 5 bases and 1 base, in that order; junction bases with no gene match: 9. CDR3 in amino acids: CASSSRQGNLNTGELFF. The CDR3 nucleotides are TGTGCCAGCTCATCTAGACAGGGGAATTTGAACACCGGGGAGCTGTTTTTT.

The chain links TRBV7-3 to TRBJ2-2, with TRBD2 matching over 10 bases. The length of the CDR3 is 19 residues. Germline V gene lookup returns CDR1 SGHTA and CDR2 FQGTGA. The V and J ends lost 1 base and 6 bases, in that order; junction bases with no gene match: 14. Here the CDR3 DNA reads TGTGCCAGCAGCTTAATCGGGCTAGCGGGGGCCACAGAGGCCGGGGAGCTGTTTTTT. It translates to CASSLIGLAGATEAGELFF.

This clonotype appeared a few times. The chain is built from TRBV6-5 and TRBJ2-5; TRBD1 matches 12 bases. Unmatched junction bases numbered 8, after V lost 8 bases and J lost 4 bases. CDR1 and CDR2 (germline): MNHEY, SVGAGI. The CDR3 is made up of 15 amino acids. DNA of the CDR3: TGTGCCAGCTTTCAACCGGGACAGGGGGCAGAGACCCAGTACTTC. Amino acid sequence: CASFQPGQGAETQYF.

This clonotype was counted ten times or more. This chain links TRBV14 with TRBJ2-6; D unclear. Germline assignment: CDR1 SGHDN and CDR2 FVKESK. The CDR3 runs to 14 residues. V lost 4 bases to trimming and J lost 2 bases, with 6 bases between them. In DNA form, the CDR3 reads TGTGCCAGCAGCCCAAGGGCTGGGGCCAACGTCCTGACTTTC. Its protein is CASSPRAGANVLTF. The complete variable domain, with remaining parts taken from reference TRBV14 and TRBJ2-6, reads EAGVTQFPSHSVIEKGQTVTLRCDPISGHDNLYWYRRVMGKEIKFLLHFVKESKQDESGMPNNRFLAERTGGTYSTLKVQPAELEDSGVYFCASSPRAGANVLTFGAGSRLTVL.

The genes are TRBV25-1 and TRBJ2-7; 9 bases are shared with TRBD1. V lost 5 bases, J lost 6 bases, and 5 bases stayed unmatched. The CDR3 loop spans 13 amino acids. Germline V gene sequence: CDR1 MGHDK, CDR2 SYGVNS. The CDR3 reads CASSRRTGAEQYF. The CDR3 bases are TGTGCCAGCAGTCGGCGGACAGGGGCCGAGCAGTACTTC.

In this sample, this clonotype turned up many times. The J gene is TRBJ1-4, the V gene TRBV6-5; TRBD1 matches at 10 bases. CDR1 and CDR2 (germline): MNHEY, SVGAGI. V lost 7 bases and J lost 8; bases outside the gene matches: 10. This CDR3 comprises 15 residues. The DNA of the CDR3 is TGTGCCAGCAAGACGGATGGACAGGGGGGCGAAAAACTGTTTTTT. Its protein product is CASKTDGQGGEKLFF.